The rows below give T cell receptor beta chains drawn from one sample of a study of cytomegalovirus exposure and HLA in healthy donors. Assay used: immunoSEQ multiplex PCR; TCRdb lists only in-frame clones, some missing. The data show about 130,000 clones, with roughly four fifths seen just once and 5% to 7% held by the top ten. The sequencing sample was made of PBMCs. Every receptor here comes from a woman aged 40-49 years in good health and CMV-seropositive. CDR3s include the opening cysteine and the closing phenylalanine or tryptophan. A D gene is named only where the DNA matches it firmly. Expanded clones are given a class, and other clones once, few, many or no size at all.

>-|TRBJ2-7|-|TRBV18
TGTGCCAGCTCACCAATTGGGCAGGCTACCTACGAGCAGTACTTC
CASSPIGQATYEQYF
>TRBD1|TRBJ1-2|-|TRBV19
TGTGCCAGTAGTATAGTGTGGACAGGGTACTATGGCTACACCTTC
CASSIVWTGYYGYTF
>-|TRBJ1-2|-|TRBV6-1
TGTGCCAGCAGTGAGCGCCGCAACTATGGCTACACCTTC
CASSERRNYGYTF
>TRBD1|TRBJ2-7|-|TRBV7-8
TGTGCCAGCAGCTTCCGGGACAGTTCCTACGAGCAGTACTTC
CASSFRDSSYEQYF
>-|TRBJ1-2|-|TRBV19
TGTGCCAGTAGTCACCGGGCCCCGGAGGGTAATGGCTACACCTTC
CASSHRAPEGNGYTF
>TRBD1|TRBJ1-1|few|TRBV5-1
TGCGCCAGCAGCCCTTTCGGACAGGGTGAAGCTTTCTTT
CASSPFGQGEAFF
>-|TRBJ2-5|-|TRBV2
TGTGCCAGCAGAACTGACCAAGAGACCCAGTACTTC
CASRTDQETQYF
>TRBD1|TRBJ2-7|-|TRBV6-5
TGTGCCAGCAGCCCCCTGGGACAGGGGGCCTACGAGCAGTACTTC
CASSPLGQGAYEQYF
>TRBD1|TRBJ2-1|-|TRBV27
TGTGCCAGCAGTAGCCGGGACAGGGTAAATGAGCAGTTCTTC
CASSSRDRVNEQFF
>TRBD2|TRBJ2-1|-|TRBV29-1
TGCAGCGTTGTTGCCCCGGGGGGGACGGGTGAGCAGTTCTTC
CSVVAPGGTGEQFF
>-|TRBJ1-5|-|TRBV2
TGTGCCAGCAGTGGAGGTTTGGAGTATAGCAATCAGCCCCAGCATTTT
CASSGGLEYSNQPQHF